Following are 9 T cell receptor beta chains from one sample sequenced in a study of early T cells in non-severe SARS-CoV-2 infection. TCRdb re-called the 5' RACE reads through MiXCR, storing one row per CDR3 protein. The table lists approximately 73,000 distinct CDR3 sequences, roughly 13% of them singletons. Material: whole blood. All receptors come from an adult who was a healthcare worker with PCR-confirmed SARS-CoV-2 infection or an uninfected control (not recorded which).

V usage is TRBV27 and J usage is TRBJ2-7, with D perhaps TRBD2 (6 bases). The germline gives CDR1 MNHEY, CDR2 SMNVEV (reference sequence). V lost 1 base and J lost 6, with 10 bases in between. CDR3 size: 13 residues. This CDR3 reads CASSLFNGGEQYF. The CDR3 bases are TGTGCCAGCAGTTTATTCAACGGGGGCGAGCAGTACTTC.

On this clonotype: The junction departs from germline at one end; a sequencing error may be responsible. This chain connects TRBV7-9 to TRBJ2-3; no firm D call. The germline CDR1 and CDR2 sequences are SEHNR and FQNEAQ (reference sequence). CDR3 length: 8 amino acids. The CDR3: CASSFDLF. The CDR3 DNA follows: TGTGCCAGCAGCTTCGACCTGTTT.

This chain connects TRBV6-2 or TRBV6-3 to TRBJ2-7; D is perhaps TRBD2 (6 bases). This CDR3 has 15 amino acids. Germline loops: CDR1 MNHEY, CDR2 SVGEGT. V was clipped by 0 bases and J by 2 bases, with 11 bases between them. CDR3 loop: CASSYSSGETYEQYF. The CDR3 DNA reads TGTGCCAGCAGTTACTCATCGGGGGAAACCTACGAGCAGTACTTC.

V is TRBV18 and J is TRBJ2-3; 12 nucleotides align to TRBD2. Germline CDR1 KGHSH, CDR2 LQKENI. The V and J ends lost 3 bases and 0 bases, in that order; junction bases with no gene match: 4. The CDR3 runs to 17 residues. CDR3 loop: CASSPRTSGASTDTQYF. DNA of the CDR3: TGTGCCAGCTCACCCAGGACTAGCGGGGCTAGCACAGATACGCAGTATTTT.

This chain uses TRBV25-1 with TRBJ2-1; D possibly corresponds to TRBD2 (6 bases). The germline CDR1 and CDR2 sequences are MGHDK and SYGVNS. Deletions cut 4 bases from V and 5 bases from J, with 15 bases between. This CDR3 is 15 amino acids long. The CDR3 nucleotides read TGTGCCAGCAGTGTGCGCGGGGAGGATAACAATGAGCAGTTCTTC. It yields the protein CASSVRGEDNNEQFF.

This clonotype was counted only a few times. The chain has TRBV5-1 and TRBJ2-3, with a possible D match to TRBD1 (5 bases). V dropped 1 base and J dropped 0 bases, with 12 bases sitting between them. The CDR3 is 16 amino acids. The germline gives CDR1 SGHRS, CDR2 YFSETQ. The CDR3 loop is CASSLWQGTSTDTQYF. The CDR3 coding sequence is TGCGCCAGCAGCTTGTGGCAGGGAACTAGCACAGATACGCAGTATTTT.

The sample holds many counts of this clonotype. The chain has TRBV4-1 and TRBJ2-1; D unresolved. The V gene's germline CDR1 is MGHRA and CDR2 YSYEKL. Trimming removed 0 bases from V and 4 bases from J, with 16 bases in between. This CDR3 has 17 amino acids. CDR3 protein: CASSQDQQGYLYNEQFF. CDR3 coding DNA: TGCGCCAGCAGCCAAGATCAACAAGGTTACCTTTACAATGAGCAGTTCTTC.

This clonotype came up a few times. The genes are TRBV30 and TRBJ2-2; 8 positions match TRBD2. The CDR3 length is 15 residues. The V gene end was trimmed by 5 bases and the J gene end by 4 bases; junction bases not matched to a gene: 9. From germline, CDR1 is GTSNPN and CDR2 SVGIG (reference sequence). Here the CDR3 reads CAWRVAGSGTGELFF. As DNA, the CDR3 is TGTGCCTGGCGGGTAGCGGGGTCGGGCACCGGGGAGCTGTTTTTT.

This clonotype was counted between two and nine times. V usage is TRBV19 and J usage is TRBJ1-5, with 7 bases aligning to TRBD1. V shed 3 bases and J 4 bases; nucleotides not matched to a gene: 6. The CDR3 extends over 15 amino acids. CDR1 is LNHDA, CDR2 SQIVND, per germline (reference sequence). CDR3 amino acids: CASSIMGQRNQPQHF. The CDR3 nucleotides read TGTGCCAGTAGTATTATGGGACAGAGAAATCAGCCCCAGCATTTT.